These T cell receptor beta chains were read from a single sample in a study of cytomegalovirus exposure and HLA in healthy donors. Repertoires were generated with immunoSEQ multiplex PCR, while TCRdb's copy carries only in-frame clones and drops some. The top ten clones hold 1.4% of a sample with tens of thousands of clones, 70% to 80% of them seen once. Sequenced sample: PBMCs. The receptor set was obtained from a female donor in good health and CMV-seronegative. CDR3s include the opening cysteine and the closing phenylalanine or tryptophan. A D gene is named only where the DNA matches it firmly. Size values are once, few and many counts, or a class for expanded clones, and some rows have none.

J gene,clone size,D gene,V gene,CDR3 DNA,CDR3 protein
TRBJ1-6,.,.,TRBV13,TGTGCCAGCAGCTTAGGCCCGGCAAGAGGCTCCTATAATTCACCCCTCCACTTT,CASSLGPARGSYNSPLHF
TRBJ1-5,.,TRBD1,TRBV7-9,TGTGCCAGCACCTCGGACAGGAATAGCAATCAGCCCCAGCATTTT,CASTSDRNSNQPQHF
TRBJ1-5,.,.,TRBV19,TGTGCCAGTAGTGGGAGGAGAGGAGAAGAGAATCAGCCCCAGCATTTT,CASSGRRGEENQPQHF
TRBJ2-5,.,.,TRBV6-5,TGTGCCAGCAGCCTCCAGGGGCGAGAGACCCAGTACTTC,CASSLQGRETQYF
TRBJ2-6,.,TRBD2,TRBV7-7,TGTGCTAGCAGTCCCGGGGGAGGGGGGGCCAACGTCCTGACTTTC,CASSPGGGGANVLTF
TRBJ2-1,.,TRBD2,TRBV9,TGTGCCAGCAGCGTAGCCGGACTAGCGGGGGCCTACAATGAGCAGTTCTTC,CASSVAGLAGAYNEQFF
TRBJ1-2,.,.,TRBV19,TGTGCCAGTAGCTCCTCAGGGGCCGGCTATGGCTACACCTTC,CASSSSGAGYGYTF
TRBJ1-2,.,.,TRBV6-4,TGTGCCAGCAGTGACTCGGCGGCCGGAGGCTACACCTTC,CASSDSAAGGYTF
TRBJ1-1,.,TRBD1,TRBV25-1,TGTGCCAGCAGTGCTTCTCGGACAGGCCTTGGTAACACTGAAGCTTTCTTT,CASSASRTGLGNTEAFF
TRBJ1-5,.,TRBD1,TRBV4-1,TGCGCCAGCAGCCCCAAGACAGGGATTGGCAATCAGCCCCAGCATTTT,CASSPKTGIGNQPQHF
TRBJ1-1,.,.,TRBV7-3,TGTGCCAGCAGCCACGACAGATACACTGAAGCTTTCTTT,CASSHDRYTEAFF
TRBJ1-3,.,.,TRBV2,TGTGCCAGCAGTGTTGCAGGGTTCTCTAACACCATATATTTT,CASSVAGFSNTIYF
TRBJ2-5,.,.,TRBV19,TGTGCCAGTAACGGAGGAGGGCTGCAAGAGACCCAGTACTTC,CASNGGGLQETQYF
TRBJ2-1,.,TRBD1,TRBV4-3,TGCGCCAGCAGCCAAGATAGGACAGGTGAGCAGTTCTTC,CASSQDRTGEQFF
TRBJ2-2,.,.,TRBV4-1,TGCGCCAGCAGCCAAGATTGGGCAGGGGTTAGCGGGGAGCTGTTTTTT,CASSQDWAGVSGELFF
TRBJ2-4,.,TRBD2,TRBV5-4,TGTGCCAGCAGCCCGGGACTAGCGGGTCTGAACATTCAGTACTTC,CASSPGLAGLNIQYF
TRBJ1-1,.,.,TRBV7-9,TGTGCCAGCAGCTCGGGGGAGGGGAACACTGAAGCTTTCTTT,CASSSGEGNTEAFF
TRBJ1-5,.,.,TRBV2,TGTGCCAGCAGGGAAGCTTTTGGGACTCACGATGGCAATCAGCCCCAGCATTTT,CASREAFGTHDGNQPQHF
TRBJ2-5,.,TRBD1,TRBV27,TGTGCCAGCAGTTCCTACAGGGGGCGAGAGACCCAGTACTTC,CASSSYRGRETQYF
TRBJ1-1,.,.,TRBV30,TGTGCCTGGAGCAGGGTGAACACTGAAGCTTTCTTT,CAWSRVNTEAFF
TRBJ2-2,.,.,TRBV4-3,TGCGCCAGCAGCCAAGATACAGTCTACGGGGAGCTGTTTTTT,CASSQDTVYGELFF
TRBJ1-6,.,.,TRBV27,TGTGCCAGCAGTTTAACCCGACAGGCCTATAATTCACCCCTCCACTTT,CASSLTRQAYNSPLHF
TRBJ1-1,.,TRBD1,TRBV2,TGTGCCAGCAGTGAATGGAGTACCGGGACAGGGGTCACTGAAGCTTTCTTT,CASSEWSTGTGVTEAFF
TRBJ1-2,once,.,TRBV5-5,TGTGCCAGCCGGGGGGGCCTAGATGGCTACACCTTC,CASRGGLDGYTF
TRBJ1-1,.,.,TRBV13,TGTGCCAGCAGCCTCCCCCAGGCGATCACGAACACTGAAGCTTTCTTT,CASSLPQAITNTEAFF
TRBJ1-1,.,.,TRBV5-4,TGTGCCAGCAGCTTGACAGGGATGAACACTGAAGCTTTCTTT,CASSLTGMNTEAFF
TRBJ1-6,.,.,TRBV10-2,TGCGCCAGCAGCCTCGGACAGTTTAATTCACCCCTCCACTTT,CASSLGQFNSPLHF
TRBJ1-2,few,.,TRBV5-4,TGTGCCAGCAGCCGACAGGTCATCTATGGCTACACCTTC,CASSRQVIYGYTF
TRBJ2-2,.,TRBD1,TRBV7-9,TGTGCCAGCAGCTCCACGACAGGGTCCACCGGGGAGCTGTTTTTT,CASSSTTGSTGELFF
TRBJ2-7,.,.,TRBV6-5,TGTGCCAGCAGAAAGACGGGGGTAGGAAGCGAGCAGTACTTC,CASRKTGVGSEQYF
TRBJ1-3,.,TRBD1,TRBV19,TGTGCCAGTAGTACAGGGGGCTCTGGAAACACCATATATTTT,CASSTGGSGNTIYF
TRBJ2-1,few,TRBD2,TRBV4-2,TGTGCCAGCAGCCTTAGCGGGGGAGACAATGAGCAGTTCTTC,CASSLSGGDNEQFF
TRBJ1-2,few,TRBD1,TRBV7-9,TGTGCCAGCAGCTTAGCCGGGACAGGGGTAAACGGTGGCTACACCTTC,CASSLAGTGVNGGYTF
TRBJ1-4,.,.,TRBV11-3,TGTGCCAGCAGCCCCAGCCCCCGGGGACACACTAATGAAAAACTGTTTTTT,CASSPSPRGHTNEKLFF
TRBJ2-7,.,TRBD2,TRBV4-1,TGCGCCAGCAGCCAAGTCCTAGCGGGGGGGACTAATGAGCAGTACTTC,CASSQVLAGGTNEQYF
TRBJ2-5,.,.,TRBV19,TGTGCCAGTAGTATTTACAGGGAAGAGACCCAGTACTTC,CASSIYREETQYF
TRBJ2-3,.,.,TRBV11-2,TGTGCCAGCAGCACAAACAGGGAACAAGGAGATACGCAGTATTTT,CASSTNREQGDTQYF
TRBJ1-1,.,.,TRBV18,TGTGCCAGCTCATATGACAGAAACACTGAAGCTTTCTTT,CASSYDRNTEAFF
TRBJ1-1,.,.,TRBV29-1,TGCAGCGTTGGCCACGGTCACGATGAAGCTTTCTTT,CSVGHGHDEAFF
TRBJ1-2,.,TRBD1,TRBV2,TGTGCCAGCAGTGAAGCGGGACAGGGGACAGGAGACTATGGCTACACCTTC,CASSEAGQGTGDYGYTF
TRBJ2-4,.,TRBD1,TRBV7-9,TGTTCCAGCAGCTTAGCGTTGGGACAGCTATCCAAAAACATTCAGTACTTC,CSSSLALGQLSKNIQYF
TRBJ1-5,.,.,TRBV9,TGTGCCAGCAGCGTAGAGGGGGGGGCGAATCAGCCCCAGCATTTT,CASSVEGGANQPQHF
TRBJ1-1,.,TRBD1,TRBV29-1,TGCAGCGTGCAGGGACAGCTCAACACTGAAGCTTTCTTT,CSVQGQLNTEAFF
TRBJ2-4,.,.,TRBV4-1,TGCGCCAGCAGCAACTACGACGGATTAGCCAAAAACATTCAGTACTTC,CASSNYDGLAKNIQYF